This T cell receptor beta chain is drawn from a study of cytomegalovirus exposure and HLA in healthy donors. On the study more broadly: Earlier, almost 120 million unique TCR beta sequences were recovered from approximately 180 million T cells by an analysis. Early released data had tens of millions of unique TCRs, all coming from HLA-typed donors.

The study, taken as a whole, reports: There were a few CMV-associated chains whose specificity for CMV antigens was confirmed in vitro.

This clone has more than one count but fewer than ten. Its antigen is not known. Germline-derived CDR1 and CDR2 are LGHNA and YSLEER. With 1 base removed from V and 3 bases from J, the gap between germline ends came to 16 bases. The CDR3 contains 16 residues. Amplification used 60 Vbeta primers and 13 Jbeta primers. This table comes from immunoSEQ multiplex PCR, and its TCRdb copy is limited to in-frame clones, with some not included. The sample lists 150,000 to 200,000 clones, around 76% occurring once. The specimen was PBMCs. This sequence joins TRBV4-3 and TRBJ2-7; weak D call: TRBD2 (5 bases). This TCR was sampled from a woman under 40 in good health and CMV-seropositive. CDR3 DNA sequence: TGCGCCAGCAGCCAAGTTTACGGGAACTCTTACTACGAGCAGTACTTC. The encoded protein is CASSQVYGNSYYEQYF.